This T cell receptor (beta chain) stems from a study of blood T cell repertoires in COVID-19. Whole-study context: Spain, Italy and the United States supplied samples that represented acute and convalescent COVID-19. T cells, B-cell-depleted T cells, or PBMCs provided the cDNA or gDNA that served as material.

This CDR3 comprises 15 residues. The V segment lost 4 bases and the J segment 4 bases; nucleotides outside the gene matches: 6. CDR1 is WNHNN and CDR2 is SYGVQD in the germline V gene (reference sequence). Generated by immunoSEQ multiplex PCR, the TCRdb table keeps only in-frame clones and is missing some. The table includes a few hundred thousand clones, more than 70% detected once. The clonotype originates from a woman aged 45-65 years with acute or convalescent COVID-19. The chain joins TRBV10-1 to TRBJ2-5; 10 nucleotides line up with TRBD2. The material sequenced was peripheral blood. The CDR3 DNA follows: TGCGCCAGCAGTGTAAGCGGGAGGGCCGGAGAGACCCAGTACTTC. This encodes CASSVSGRAGETQYF.